These 18 T cell receptor beta chains were sequenced from one sample in a study of OX40 agonist ivuxolimab in advanced cancers. The protocol was immunoSEQ multiplex PCR, while the TCRdb copy is restricted to in-frame clones and leaves out a portion. The sample comprises about 62,000 clones, 70% to 90% of which are singletons, and approximately 5.4% rests with the top ten. The source material was CD4+ or CD8+ T cells sorted from blood, sampled in a trial of the OX40 agonist ivuxolimab. These receptors came from an adult with an advanced solid tumor such as melanoma, head and neck, liver or kidney cancer.

The V gene is TRBV14, the J gene TRBJ2-7; 9 bases match TRBD2. The V gene end was trimmed by 0 bases and the J gene end by 5 bases; junction bases not matched to a gene: 5. In germline, CDR1 is SGHDN, CDR2 FVKESK. CDR3 length equals 15 residues. The CDR3 DNA follows: TGTGCCAGCAGCCAAGATCACAGCGGGAGGCACGAGCAGTACTTC. Its protein product is CASSQDHSGRHEQYF.

The genes are TRBV10-3 and TRBJ1-2, with D perhaps TRBD1 (6 bases). The V gene lost 7 bases and the J gene lost 3 bases, with 15 bases spanning the gap. The germline V gene has CDR1 ENHRY and CDR2 SYGVKD. This CDR3 contains 14 residues. The CDR3 nucleotides read TGTGCCATCACTCCGGCTTCAGGGGACTATGGCTACACCTTC. Its translation: CAITPASGDYGYTF.

The chain carries TRBV18 and TRBJ2-6; weak D call: TRBD2 (6 bases). This CDR3 contains 18 residues. Trimming removed 6 bases at V and 0 bases at J, with 18 bases between. The V gene's germline CDR1 is KGHSH and CDR2 LQKENI. CDR3 nucleotides: TGTGCCAGCTCCTATTCAGGGACTTCGAGCTCTGGGGCCAACGTCCTGACTTTC. Its translation: CASSYSGTSSSGANVLTF. The complete variable domain, with remaining parts taken from reference TRBV18 and TRBJ2-6, reads NAGVMQNPRHLVRRRGQEARLRCSPMKGHSHVYWYRQLPEEGLKFMVYLQKENIIDESGMPKERFSAEFPKEGPSILRIQQVVRGDSAAYFCASSYSGTSSSGANVLTFGAGSRLTVL.

The chain carries TRBV6-5 and TRBJ1-1; 10 bases line up with TRBD1. CDR1 MNHEY and CDR2 SVGAGI come from the germline V gene. This CDR3 comprises 14 residues. J was trimmed by 7 bases and V by 5 bases; bases with no gene match: 7. CDR3 nucleotide sequence: TGTGCCAGCAGTAAACGGACAGGGGGGTTTGAAGCTTTCTTT. This translates into CASSKRTGGFEAFF.

The chain employs TRBV6-4 and TRBJ2-3; the D is unclear. Germline-derived CDR1 and CDR2 are MRHNA and SNTAGT. The ends were cut back, 2 bases at V and 0 bases at J, with 12 bases in the middle. The length of the CDR3 is 16 residues. For the CDR3, the DNA is TGTGCCAGCAGTGACCTGGCTGCTACTAGCACAGATACGCAGTATTTT. Its translation is CASSDLAATSTDTQYF.

This clone was observed a single time. CDR3 amino acids: CASRPGQTGHTYEQYF. The DNA for the CDR3 is TGCGCCAGCAGACCGGGACAGACAGGGCACACCTACGAGCAGTACTTC. The chain uses TRBV4-1 and TRBJ2-7; TRBD1 matches 7 bases. With V trimmed by 6 bases and J by 2 bases, 13 bases remained unmatched. The CDR3 loop spans 16 amino acids. CDR1 and CDR2 (germline): MGHRA, YSYEKL.

This sequence joins TRBV2 and TRBJ1-6; D gene uncertain. The germline V gene encodes CDR1 SNHLY and CDR2 FYNNEI. The CDR3 has 12 residues. Trimming stripped 5 bases from V and 6 bases from J, with 5 bases between. Here the CDR3 DNA reads TGTGCCAGCAGTTATGTTAATTCACCCCTCCACTTT. It yields the protein CASSYVNSPLHF.

The rearrangement links TRBV4-1 to TRBJ1-1; a possible D gene is TRBD1 (6 bases). The germline CDR1 and CDR2 sequences are MGHRA and YSYEKL. This CDR3 contains 14 residues. V was clipped by 6 bases and J by 7 bases, with 18 bases between them. In DNA, the CDR3 is TGCGCCAGCAGGGCCGCGGACAGCGTAGGTGAAGCTTTCTTT. It specifies CASRAADSVGEAFF.

The sample holds one count of this clone. V usage is TRBV6-1 and J usage is TRBJ1-1; tentatively, D is TRBD1 (6 bases). V was cut by 8 bases and J by 4 bases, with 14 bases left in between. This CDR3 is 13 amino acids long. Germline loops: CDR1 MNHNS, CDR2 SASEGT. DNA for the CDR3: TGTGCCAGCCAGGGACACGCGGTCACTGAAGCTTTCTTT. It yields the protein CASQGHAVTEAFF.

This clone showed up just once. This rearrangement joins TRBV2 to TRBJ1-5; D is unresolved. Trimming removed 1 base at V and 11 bases at J, with 15 bases between. Germline-derived CDR1 and CDR2 are SNHLY and FYNNEI. This CDR3 has 14 residues. The CDR3 loop reads CASSEEALGRSQHF. CDR3 sequence (DNA): TGTGCCAGCAGTGAAGAAGCCTTGGGTCGATCCCAGCATTTT.

V is TRBV5-1 and J is TRBJ2-3, with no clear D. V gave up 1 base and J gave up 4 bases, with 4 bases separating them. The CDR3 contains 12 residues. Germline CDR1 SGHRS, CDR2 YFSETQ. CDR3 in DNA: TGCGCCAGCAGCTTGAAGGCAGATACGCAGTATTTT. This sequence encodes CASSLKADTQYF.

V and J are TRBV28 and TRBJ1-2, with 7 bases aligning to TRBD1. The CDR3 contains 20 residues. V trimming: 2 bases; J trimming: 0 bases; junction bases outside the gene matches: 18. CDR1 is MDHEN, CDR2 SYDVKM, per germline. The CDR3 here is CASSLMKGAGTQLTNYGYTF. DNA for the CDR3: TGTGCCAGCAGTTTAATGAAGGGGGCCGGGACACAACTTACTAACTATGGCTACACCTTC.

V usage is TRBV6-1 and J usage is TRBJ2-7; D remains unclear. CDR3 length: 11 residues. V gave up 6 bases and J gave up 3 bases, with 6 bases separating them. Germline V gene lookup returns CDR1 MNHNS and CDR2 SASEGT. CDR3 DNA: TGTGCCAGCAGCAATATCTACGAGCAGTACTTC. Its protein is CASSNIYEQYF.

The chain couples TRBV28 to TRBJ2-1; tentative D call: TRBD2 (5 bases). The germline V gene has CDR1 MDHEN and CDR2 SYDVKM. The CDR3 totals 14 residues. The V end was cut by 4 bases, the J end by 5 bases, with 12 bases between. CDR3 region: CASSSSEGDNEQFF. The CDR3, as DNA: TGTGCCAGCAGTTCCAGTGAGGGAGACAATGAGCAGTTCTTC.

This sequence joins TRBV18 and TRBJ2-3; TRBD2 agrees at 11 bases. The V segment lost 2 bases and the J segment 3 bases; nucleotides outside the gene matches: 4. There are 16 residues in the CDR3. CDR1 is KGHSH and CDR2 is LQKENI in the germline V gene. The CDR3 DNA sequence: TGTGCCAGCTCACCATCCGGGACTAGCGGTACAGATACGCAGTATTTT. Its protein is CASSPSGTSGTDTQYF.

The chain has TRBV28 and TRBJ2-6; D unclear. V lost 2 bases and J 8 bases, leaving 7 bases between the germline ends. Germline CDR1 reads MDHEN; CDR2 reads SYDVKM. The CDR3 is 13 residues long. The CDR3 region is CASSLDGTNVLTF. CDR3 bases: TGTGCCAGCAGTTTAGACGGCACCAACGTCCTGACTTTC.

V is TRBV7-6 and J is TRBJ2-1, with 9 bases identical to TRBD2. The CDR3 has 18 amino acids. Germline-derived CDR1 and CDR2 are SGHVS and FNYEAQ. J was trimmed by 0 bases and V by 5 bases; bases with no gene match: 11. The CDR3 reads CASSPLRLAVNSYNEQFF. The CDR3 bases are TGTGCCAGCAGCCCACTCCGACTAGCGGTTAACTCCTACAATGAGCAGTTCTTC.

The V and J genes are TRBV5-4 and TRBJ2-5, with 12 bases aligning to TRBD1. The better agreement between TRBJ2-7 and the DNA end casts doubt on the J call. There are 15 residues in the CDR3. Germline CDR1 reads SGHNT; CDR2 reads YYREEE (reference sequence). The DNA for the CDR3 is TGTGCCAGCAGCTTACCGGGACAGGGGGCATACGAGCAGTACTTC. It specifies CASSLPGQGAYEQYF.